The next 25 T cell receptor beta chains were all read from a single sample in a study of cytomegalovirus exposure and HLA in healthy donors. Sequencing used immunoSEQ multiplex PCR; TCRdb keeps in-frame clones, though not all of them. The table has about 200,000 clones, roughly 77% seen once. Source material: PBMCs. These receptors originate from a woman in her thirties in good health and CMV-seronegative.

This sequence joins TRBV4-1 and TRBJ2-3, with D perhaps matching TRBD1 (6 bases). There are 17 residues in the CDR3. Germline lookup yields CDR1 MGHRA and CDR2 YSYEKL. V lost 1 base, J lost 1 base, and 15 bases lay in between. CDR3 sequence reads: CASSQGGGWNGTDTQYF. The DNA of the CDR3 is TGCGCCAGCAGCCAAGGTGGGGGCTGGAATGGCACAGATACGCAGTATTTT.

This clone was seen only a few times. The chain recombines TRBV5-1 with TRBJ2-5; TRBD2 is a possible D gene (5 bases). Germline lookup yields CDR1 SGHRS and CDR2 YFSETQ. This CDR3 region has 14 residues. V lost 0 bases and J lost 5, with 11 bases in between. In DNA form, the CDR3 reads TGCGCCAGCAGCTTGGTTCTAGCAGATGAGACCCAGTACTTC. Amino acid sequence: CASSLVLADETQYF.

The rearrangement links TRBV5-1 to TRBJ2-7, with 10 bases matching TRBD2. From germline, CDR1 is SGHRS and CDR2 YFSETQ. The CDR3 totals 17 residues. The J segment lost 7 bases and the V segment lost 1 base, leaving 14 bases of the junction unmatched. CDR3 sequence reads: CASSLTPTPGLAREQYF. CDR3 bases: TGCGCCAGCAGCTTGACACCTACACCGGGACTAGCGAGGGAGCAGTACTTC.

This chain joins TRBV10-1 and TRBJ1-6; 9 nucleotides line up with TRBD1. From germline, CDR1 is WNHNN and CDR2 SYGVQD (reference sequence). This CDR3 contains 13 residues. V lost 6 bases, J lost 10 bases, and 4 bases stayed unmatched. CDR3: CASSRDRASPLHF. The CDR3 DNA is TGCGCCAGCAGCCGGGACAGGGCATCACCCCTCCACTTT.

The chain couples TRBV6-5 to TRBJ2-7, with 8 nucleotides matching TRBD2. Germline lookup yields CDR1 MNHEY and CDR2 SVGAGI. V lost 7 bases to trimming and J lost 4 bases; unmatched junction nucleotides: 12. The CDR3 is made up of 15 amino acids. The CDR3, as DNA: TGTGCCAGCACCGACTGGGTGGGCGGGAGGTACGAGCAGTACTTC. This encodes CASTDWVGGRYEQYF.

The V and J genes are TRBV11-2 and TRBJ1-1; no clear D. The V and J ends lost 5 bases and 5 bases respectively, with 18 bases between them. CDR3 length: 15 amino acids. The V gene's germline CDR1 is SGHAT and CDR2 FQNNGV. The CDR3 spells CASSRLIGLGTEAFF. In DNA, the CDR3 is TGTGCCAGCAGCCGGCTCATAGGACTTGGGACTGAAGCTTTCTTT.

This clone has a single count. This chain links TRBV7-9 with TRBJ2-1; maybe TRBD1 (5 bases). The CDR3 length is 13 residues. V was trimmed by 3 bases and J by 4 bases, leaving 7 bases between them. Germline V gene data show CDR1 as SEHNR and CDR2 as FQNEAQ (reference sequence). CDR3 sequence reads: CASSFTGYNEQFF. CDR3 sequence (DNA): TGTGCCAGCAGCTTTACAGGATACAATGAGCAGTTCTTC.

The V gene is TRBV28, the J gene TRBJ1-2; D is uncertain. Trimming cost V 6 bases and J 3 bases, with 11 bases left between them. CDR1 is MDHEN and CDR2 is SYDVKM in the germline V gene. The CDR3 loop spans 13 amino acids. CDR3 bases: TGTGCCAGCAGAGAACAGCTCGACTATGGCTACACCTTC. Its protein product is CASREQLDYGYTF.

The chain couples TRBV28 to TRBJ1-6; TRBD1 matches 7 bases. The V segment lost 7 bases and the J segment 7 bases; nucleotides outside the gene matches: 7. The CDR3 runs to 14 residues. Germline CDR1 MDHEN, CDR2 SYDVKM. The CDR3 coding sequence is TGTGCCAGCATCCCGGGACAGATAAATTCACCCCTCCACTTT. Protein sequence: CASIPGQINSPLHF.

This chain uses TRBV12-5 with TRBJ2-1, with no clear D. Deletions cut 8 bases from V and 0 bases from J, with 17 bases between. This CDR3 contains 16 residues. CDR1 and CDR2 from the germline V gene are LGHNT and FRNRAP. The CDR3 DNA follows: TGTGCTAGTCGAAAACTCCCGGAGAGCTCCTACAATGAGCAGTTCTTC. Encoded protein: CASRKLPESSYNEQFF. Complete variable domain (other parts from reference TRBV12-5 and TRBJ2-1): DARVTQTPRHKVTEMGQEVTMRCQPILGHNTVFWYRQTMMQGLELLAYFRNRAPLDDSGMPKDRFSAEMPDATLATLKIQPSEPRDSAVYFCASRKLPESSYNEQFFGPGTRLTVL.

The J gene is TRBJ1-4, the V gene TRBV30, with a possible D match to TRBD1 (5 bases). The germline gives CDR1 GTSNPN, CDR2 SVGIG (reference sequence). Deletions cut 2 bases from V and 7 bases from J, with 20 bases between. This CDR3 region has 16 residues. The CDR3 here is CAWSRASRDYFEKLFF. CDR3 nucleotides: TGTGCCTGGAGTCGGGCTTCCCGGGACTATTTTGAAAAACTGTTTTTT.

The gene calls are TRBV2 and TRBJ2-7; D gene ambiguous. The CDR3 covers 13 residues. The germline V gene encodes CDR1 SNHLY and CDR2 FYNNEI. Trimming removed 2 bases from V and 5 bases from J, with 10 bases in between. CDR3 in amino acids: CASSERLDHEQYF. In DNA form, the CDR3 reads TGTGCCAGCAGTGAAAGGCTAGACCACGAGCAGTACTTC.

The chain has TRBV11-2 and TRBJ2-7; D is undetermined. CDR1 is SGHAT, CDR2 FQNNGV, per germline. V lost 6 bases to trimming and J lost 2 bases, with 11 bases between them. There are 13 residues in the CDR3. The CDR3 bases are TGTGCCAGCAGGGCCTCGGGTGCCTACGAGCAGTACTTC. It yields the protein CASRASGAYEQYF. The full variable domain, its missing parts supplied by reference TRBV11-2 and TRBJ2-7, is EAGVAQSPRYKIIEKRQSVAFWCNPISGHATLYWYQQILGQGPKLLIQFQNNGVVDDSQLPKDRFSAERLKGVDSTLKIQPAKLEDSAVYLCASRASGAYEQYFGPGTRLTVT.

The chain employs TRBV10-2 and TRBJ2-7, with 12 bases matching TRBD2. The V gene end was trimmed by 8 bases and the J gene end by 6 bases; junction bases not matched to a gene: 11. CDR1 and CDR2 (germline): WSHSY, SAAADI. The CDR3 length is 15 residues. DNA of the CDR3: TGCGCCAGCCGACTAGCGGGAGCCGGGCCGGGCGAGCAGTACTTC. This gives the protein CASRLAGAGPGEQYF.

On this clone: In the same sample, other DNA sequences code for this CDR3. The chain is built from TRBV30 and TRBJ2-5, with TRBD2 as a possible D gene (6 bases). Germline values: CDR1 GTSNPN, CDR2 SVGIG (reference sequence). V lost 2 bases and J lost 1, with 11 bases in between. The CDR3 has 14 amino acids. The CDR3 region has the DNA TGTGCCTGGAGTCTAGGAGGGTCCCAAGAGACCCAGTACTTC. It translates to CAWSLGGSQETQYF.

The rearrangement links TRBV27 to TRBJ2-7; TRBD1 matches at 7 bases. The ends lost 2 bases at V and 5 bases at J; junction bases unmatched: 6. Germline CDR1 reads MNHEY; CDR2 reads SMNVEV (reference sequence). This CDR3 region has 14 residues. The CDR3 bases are TGTGCCAGCAGTTTACACGACAGGGCGCACGAGCAGTACTTC. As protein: CASSLHDRAHEQYF.

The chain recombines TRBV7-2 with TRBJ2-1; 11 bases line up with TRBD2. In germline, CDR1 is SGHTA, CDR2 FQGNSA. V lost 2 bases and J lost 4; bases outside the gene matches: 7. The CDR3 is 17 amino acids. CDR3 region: CASSLKTSGTFYNEQFF. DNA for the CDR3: TGTGCCAGCAGCTTAAAGACTAGCGGGACTTTTTACAATGAGCAGTTCTTC.

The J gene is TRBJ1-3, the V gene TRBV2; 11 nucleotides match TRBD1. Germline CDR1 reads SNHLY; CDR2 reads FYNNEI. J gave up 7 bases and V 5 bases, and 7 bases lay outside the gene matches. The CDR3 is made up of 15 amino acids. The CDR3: CASSQEGTGGNTIYF. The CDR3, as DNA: TGTGCCAGCAGTCAAGAAGGGACAGGGGGGAACACCATATATTTT. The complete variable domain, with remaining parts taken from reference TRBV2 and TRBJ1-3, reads EPEVTQTPSHQVTQMGQEVILRCVPISNHLYFYWYRQILGQKVEFLVSFYNNEISEKSEIFDDQFSVERPDGSNFTLKIRSTKLEDSAMYFCASSQEGTGGNTIYFGEGSWLTVV.

CDR3 sequence (DNA): TGTGCCAGCAGTGAACAGGGTGGGGAAAAACTGTTTTTT. It codes for CASSEQGGEKLFF. V usage is TRBV6-1 and J usage is TRBJ1-4; possible D gene TRBD1, 5 bases. Trimming took 2 bases from V and 8 from J, leaving 9 bases between them. Germline values: CDR1 MNHNS, CDR2 SASEGT. The CDR3 length is 13 residues.

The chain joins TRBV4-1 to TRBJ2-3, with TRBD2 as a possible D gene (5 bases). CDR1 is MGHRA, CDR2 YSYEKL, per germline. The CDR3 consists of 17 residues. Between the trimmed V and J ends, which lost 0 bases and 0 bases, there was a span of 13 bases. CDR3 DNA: TGCGCCAGCAGCCAAGAAGGAGGAATGGTTAGCACAGATACGCAGTATTTT. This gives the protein CASSQEGGMVSTDTQYF.

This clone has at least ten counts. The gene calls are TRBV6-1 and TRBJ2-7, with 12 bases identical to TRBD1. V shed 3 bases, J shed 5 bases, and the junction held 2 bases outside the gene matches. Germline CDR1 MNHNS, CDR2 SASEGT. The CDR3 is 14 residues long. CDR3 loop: CASSEGQGADEQYF. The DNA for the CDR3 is TGTGCCAGCAGTGAGGGACAGGGGGCCGACGAGCAGTACTTC.

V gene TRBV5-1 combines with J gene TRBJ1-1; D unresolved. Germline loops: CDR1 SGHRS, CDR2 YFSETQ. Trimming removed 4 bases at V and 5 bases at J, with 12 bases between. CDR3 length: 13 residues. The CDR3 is CASSPTTRTEAFF. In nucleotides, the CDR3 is TGCGCCAGCAGCCCGACGACTCGGACTGAAGCTTTCTTT.

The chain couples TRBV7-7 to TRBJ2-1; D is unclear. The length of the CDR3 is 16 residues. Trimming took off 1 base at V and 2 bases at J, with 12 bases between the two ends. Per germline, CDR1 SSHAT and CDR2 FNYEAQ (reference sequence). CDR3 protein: CASSLGRLVTYNEQFF. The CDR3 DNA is TGTGCCAGCAGCTTAGGTCGGCTAGTAACCTACAATGAGCAGTTCTTC.

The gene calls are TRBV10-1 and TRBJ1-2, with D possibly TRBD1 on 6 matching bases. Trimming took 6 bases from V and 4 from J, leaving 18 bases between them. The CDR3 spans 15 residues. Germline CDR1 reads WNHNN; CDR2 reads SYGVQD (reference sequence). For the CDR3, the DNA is TGCGCCAGCAGCCCTAACAGGGCCCTAAGCTATGGCTACACCTTC. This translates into CASSPNRALSYGYTF.

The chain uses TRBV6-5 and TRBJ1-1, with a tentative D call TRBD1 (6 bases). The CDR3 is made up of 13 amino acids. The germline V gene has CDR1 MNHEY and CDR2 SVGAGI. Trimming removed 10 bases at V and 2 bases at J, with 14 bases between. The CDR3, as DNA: TGTGCCACCGGGGACAAGGACAACACTGAAGCTTTCTTT. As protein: CATGDKDNTEAFF.